This T cell receptor (beta chain) was captured by sequencing in a study of technical replicates of blood from a few donors. The repertoire was sequenced with immunoSEQ multiplex PCR; TCRdb's copy has only in-frame clones and lacks some. This sample has about 97,000 clones; 90% to 97% occur once, and the top ten carry 0.3% to 0.45%. The V and J ends lost 2 bases and 9 bases, in that order; junction bases with no gene match: 3. Per the germline V gene, CDR1 is SGHAT and CDR2 is FQNNGV. This CDR3 has 13 amino acids. The rearrangement uses TRBV11-2 and TRBJ2-1; 8 bases fit TRBD2. The TCR originated in a human donor in good health. The sample was T cells isolated from PBMCs. The CDR3 loop is CASSLLREGEQFF. The CDR3 nucleotides read TGTGCCAGCAGCTTACTCCGGGAGGGTGAGCAGTTCTTC. Filled out from reference TRBV11-2 and TRBJ2-1, the complete variable domain reads EAGVAQSPRYKIIEKRQSVAFWCNPISGHATLYWYQQILGQGPKLLIQFQNNGVVDDSQLPKDRFSAERLKGVDSTLKIQPAKLEDSAVYLCASSLLREGEQFFGPGTRLTVL.